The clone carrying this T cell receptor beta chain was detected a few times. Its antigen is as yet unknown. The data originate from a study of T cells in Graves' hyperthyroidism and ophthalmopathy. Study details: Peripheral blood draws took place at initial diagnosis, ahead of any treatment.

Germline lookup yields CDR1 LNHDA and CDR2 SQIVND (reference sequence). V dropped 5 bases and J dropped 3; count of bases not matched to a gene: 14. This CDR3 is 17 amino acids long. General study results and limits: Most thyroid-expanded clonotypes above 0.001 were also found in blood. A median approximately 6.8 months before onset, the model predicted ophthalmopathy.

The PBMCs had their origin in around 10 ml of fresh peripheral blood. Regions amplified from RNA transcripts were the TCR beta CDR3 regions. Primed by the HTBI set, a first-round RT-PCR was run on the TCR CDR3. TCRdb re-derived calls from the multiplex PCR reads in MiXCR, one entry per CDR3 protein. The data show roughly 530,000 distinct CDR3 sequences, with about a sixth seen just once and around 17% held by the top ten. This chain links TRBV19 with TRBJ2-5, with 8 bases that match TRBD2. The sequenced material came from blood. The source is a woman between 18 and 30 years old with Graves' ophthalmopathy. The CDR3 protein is CASSAFHGRATEETQYF. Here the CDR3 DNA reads TGTGCCAGTAGTGCATTTCACGGGAGGGCGACAGAAGAGACCCAGTACTTC.